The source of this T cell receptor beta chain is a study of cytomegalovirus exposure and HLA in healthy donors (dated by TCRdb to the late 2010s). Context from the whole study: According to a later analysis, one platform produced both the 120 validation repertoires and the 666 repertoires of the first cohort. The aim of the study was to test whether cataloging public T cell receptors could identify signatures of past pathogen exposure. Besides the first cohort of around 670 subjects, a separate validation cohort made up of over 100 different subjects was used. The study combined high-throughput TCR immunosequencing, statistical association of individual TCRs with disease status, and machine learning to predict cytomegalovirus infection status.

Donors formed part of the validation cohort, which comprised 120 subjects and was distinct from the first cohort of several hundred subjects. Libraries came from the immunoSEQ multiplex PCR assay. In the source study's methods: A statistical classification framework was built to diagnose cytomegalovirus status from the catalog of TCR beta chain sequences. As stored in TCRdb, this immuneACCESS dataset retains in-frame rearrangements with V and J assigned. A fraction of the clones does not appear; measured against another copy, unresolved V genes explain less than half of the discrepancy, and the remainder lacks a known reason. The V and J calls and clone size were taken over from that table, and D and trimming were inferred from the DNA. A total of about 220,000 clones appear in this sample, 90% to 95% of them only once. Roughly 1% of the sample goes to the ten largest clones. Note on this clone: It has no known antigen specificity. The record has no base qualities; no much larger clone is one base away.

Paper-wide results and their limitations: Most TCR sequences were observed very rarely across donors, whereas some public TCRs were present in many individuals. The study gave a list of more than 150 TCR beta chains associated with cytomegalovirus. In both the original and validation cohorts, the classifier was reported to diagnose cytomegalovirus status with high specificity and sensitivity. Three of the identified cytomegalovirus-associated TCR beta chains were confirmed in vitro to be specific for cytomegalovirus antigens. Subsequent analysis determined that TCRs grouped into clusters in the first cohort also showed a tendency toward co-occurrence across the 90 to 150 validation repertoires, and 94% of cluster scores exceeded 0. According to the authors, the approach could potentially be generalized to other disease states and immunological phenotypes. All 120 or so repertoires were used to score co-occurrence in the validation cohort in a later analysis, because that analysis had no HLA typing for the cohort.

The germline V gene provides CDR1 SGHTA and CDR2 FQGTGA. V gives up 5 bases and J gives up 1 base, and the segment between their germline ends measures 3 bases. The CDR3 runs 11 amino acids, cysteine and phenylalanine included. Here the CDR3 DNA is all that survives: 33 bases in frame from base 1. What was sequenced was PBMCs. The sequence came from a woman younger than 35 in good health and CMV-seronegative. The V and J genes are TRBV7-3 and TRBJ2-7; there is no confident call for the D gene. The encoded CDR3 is CASSPSYEQYF. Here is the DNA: TGTGCCAGCAGCCCGTCCTACGAGCAGTACTTC.